Listed below are T cell receptor beta chains from one sample, sequenced in a study of blood T cell repertoires in COVID-19. Sequencing was performed with immunoSEQ multiplex PCR; in TCRdb, only in-frame clones are kept and a portion is missing. The table records some 41,000 clones, approximately 86% of them present only once. Sequencing input: peripheral blood. The receptors shown here come from a woman in her seventies with acute or convalescent COVID-19. Each CDR3 is given with its conserved first and last residue. D genes are given only for firm matches. Clone size appears in some rows only: once, few, many, or a class for an expanded clone.

DNA: TGTGCCAGCAGCGTAGGTAGCGGGAACACTGAAGCTTTCTTT
CDR3: CASSVGSGNTEAFF
D: .
V: TRBV9
size: .
J: TRBJ1-1

DNA: TGTGCCAGTAGTAGACAGAACACTGAAGCTTTCTTT
CDR3: CASSRQNTEAFF
D: .
V: TRBV19
size: few
J: TRBJ1-1

DNA: TGTGCCAGCAGCCAAAAGGGAGGCACAGATACGCAGTATTTT
CDR3: CASSQKGGTDTQYF
D: .
V: TRBV3-1/TRBV3-2
size: few
J: TRBJ2-3

DNA: TGTGCCAGCGCCCCGGAGGGAAACACCGGGGAGCTGTTTTTT
CDR3: CASAPEGNTGELFF
D: .
V: TRBV27
size: .
J: TRBJ2-2

DNA: TGTGCCAGCAGTGAAATGGGGCAGGACTATGGCTACACCTTC
CDR3: CASSEMGQDYGYTF
D: .
V: TRBV2
size: .
J: TRBJ1-2

DNA: TGTGCCAGCAGCTTCGTAGTAGCGGGACTCCTTGGAGACGAGCAGTACTTC
CDR3: CASSFVVAGLLGDEQYF
D: TRBD2
V: TRBV5-6
size: .
J: TRBJ2-7

DNA: TGTGCCAGCAAATCCGAATATCGCAGGGGGAACTCTGGAAACACCATATATTTT
CDR3: CASKSEYRRGNSGNTIYF
D: TRBD1
V: TRBV28
size: once
J: TRBJ1-3

DNA: TGTGCCAGCAGTGAAGAGACTAGCAGATACAATGAGCAGTTCTTC
CDR3: CASSEETSRYNEQFF
D: TRBD2
V: TRBV2
size: .
J: TRBJ2-1

DNA: TGCGCCAGCAGCCAAGACGACGGGAATCAGCCCCAGCATTTT
CDR3: CASSQDDGNQPQHF
D: .
V: TRBV4-1
size: .
J: TRBJ1-5

DNA: TGTGCCAGTAGCGCCTTATCCGCGGAGACCCAGTACTTC
CDR3: CASSALSAETQYF
D: .
V: TRBV19
size: .
J: TRBJ2-5